This T cell receptor (beta chain) is from a study of neurological immune-mediated disorders (dated by TCRdb to between 2017 and 2020). With regard to the full study: Using UMI-based sequencing, the study compared peripheral blood TCR-beta repertoires from patients with HTLV-I-associated myelopathy (HAM/TSP), patients with multiple sclerosis, and healthy controls. Of the approximately 68 subjects in the cohort, some 14 were HAM/TSP patients, roughly 35 were multiple sclerosis patients, and roughly 20 were healthy controls. Longitudinal samples, technical triplicates and paired sorted CD4+ and CD8+ T-cell subsets, alongside PBMC samples, were included among the approximately 110 TCR-beta libraries. Study-wide conclusions, independent of this receptor: TCR clonal expansion was greatest in HAM/TSP patients and smallest in MS patients, who ranked below even healthy controls. Expanded clones from different subjects shared no identical CDR3 amino acid sequences, which suggests that TCR-beta repertoires were private in all groups.

The germline V gene specifies SGHRS as CDR1 and YFSETQ as CDR2. The CDR3 measures 14 amino acids from cysteine to phenylalanine. The only DNA kept is the CDR3, 42 bases in frame from the first base. V is pared back by 0 bases and J by 5 bases, with 8 bases lying between the germline termini. Sorted-subset TCR libraries were prepared from around 1 million sorted CD4+ or CD8+ T cells. Peripheral blood was subjected to Ficoll-Hypaque density gradient centrifugation to isolate PBMCs, which were then cryopreserved in liquid nitrogen. Paired sorted CD4+ and CD8+ subsets came from healthy controls, HAM/TSP patients and MS patients. This clonotype was detected ten times or more. There is no known antigen for this receptor. No base-level quality is on record; no much larger clone is a single base apart. cDNA was synthesized by template-switch 5'RACE using a primer with a 10-nucleotide random unique molecular identifier that tagged each TCR transcript. Each sequencing run produced over 200 million TCR-beta sequences covering 15-18 subjects. The RNeasy kit was used for extraction of total RNA. The KAPA Real-time Library Amplification kit was used to amplify TCR-beta VDJ regions with primers targeting the TCR constant region and the 5'RACE anchor. Sample indexes and Illumina adaptors were added in a first PCR, and a second PCR then increased library yield. After Ampure bead purification, the TCR product of roughly 650 bp was size-selected on a 2% E-gel SizeSelection system. Before pooling, library quality was checked on a Bioanalyzer, concentration was measured with Qubit, and libraries were quantified with the Kapa Library Quantification kit. Libraries were sequenced paired-end 2 x 150 bp on an Illumina HiSeq 2500. To increase sequence diversity, roughly 24-32% phiX was spiked into each library pool. Regarding the original processing steps: The quality-filtered reads were processed with the UMI-based MiGEC pipeline, whose error correction step removed more than 80% of the raw TCR sequences. VDJ genes were aligned to IMGT germline references, and each clonotype was defined by a unique CDR3 amino acid sequence together with V-J genes. Clonal expansion, Shannon diversity, and CDR3 relatedness (CalcPairwiseDistances, ClusterSamples) were evaluated with VDJtools, and phylogenetic trees were built with CLCbio workbench. A clone was classed as expanded if it had 8 or more unique UMIs, a cutoff based on coefficient-of-variation modelling across technical triplicates. The public reads were quality trimmed at Q25 with fastp and then assembled into clones with MiXCR by TCRdb, keeping productive beta chains. A single entry per CDR3 protein holds the most common genes and DNA from its merged rows. The V and J calls, along with clone size, are taken from TCRdb and not from the paper's own processing. The sample table lists more than 15,000 distinct CDR3 sequences, 14% of them with a count of one. 7.8% of the sample goes to the ten largest clones.

Sample: CD4+ T cells from blood. The V and J genes are TRBV5-1 and TRBJ2-2; the D gene cannot be named for sure. The TCR was taken from a woman aged 60-75 years with HTLV-1-associated myelopathy (HAM/TSP). CDR3 reads: CASSLATVTGELFF. The DNA sequence is given as TGCGCCAGCAGCTTGGCTACAGTGACCGGGGAGCTGTTTTTT.